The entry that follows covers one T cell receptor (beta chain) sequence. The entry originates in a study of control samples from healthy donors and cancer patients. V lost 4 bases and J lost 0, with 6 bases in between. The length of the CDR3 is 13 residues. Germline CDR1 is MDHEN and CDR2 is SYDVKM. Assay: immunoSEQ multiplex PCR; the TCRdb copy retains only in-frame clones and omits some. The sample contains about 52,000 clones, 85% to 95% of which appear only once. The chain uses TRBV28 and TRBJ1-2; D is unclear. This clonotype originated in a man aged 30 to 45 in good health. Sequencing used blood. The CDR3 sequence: CASSSDPNYGYTF. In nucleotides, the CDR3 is TGTGCCAGCAGTTCGGATCCTAACTATGGCTACACCTTC.